Shown below are 27 T cell receptor beta chains from a single sample sequenced in a study of technical replicates of blood from a handful of donors. The protocol was immunoSEQ multiplex PCR, while the TCRdb copy is restricted to in-frame clones and leaves out a portion. This sample has 70,000 to 80,000 clones; roughly nine tenths occur once, and the top ten carry 0.3% to 0.4%. The sample consisted of T cells isolated from PBMCs. These receptors all stem from a human donor in good health. Some clones in this sample may be carry-over from other donors' samples.

The DNA of the CDR3 is TGTGCCAGCAGCAAAGATGGACTAGCGGGAGGCGAGGGGGTATGGGAGCAGTTCTTC. It is translated as CASSKDGLAGGEGVWEQFF. V gene TRBV21-1 combines with J gene TRBJ2-1; the table calls TRBD2, which could not be checked here. TRBV21-1 is listed as a pseudogene. There are 19 residues in the CDR3.

The chain links TRBV7-2 to TRBJ2-3; D is possibly TRBD2 (5 bases). Deletions cut 5 bases from V and 1 base from J, with 13 bases between. Germline V CDR1 and CDR2: SGHTA, FQGNSA. The CDR3 sequence is 15 residues long. The CDR3: CASSLVALRTDTQYF. The CDR3, as DNA: TGTGCCAGCAGCCTAGTAGCGCTTCGCACAGATACGCAGTATTTT.

This chain uses TRBV25-1 with TRBJ2-7; 7 bases line up with TRBD1. The V segment lost 5 bases and the J segment 2 bases; nucleotides outside the gene matches: 9. The CDR3 contains 15 residues. Germline V lookup: CDR1 MGHDK, CDR2 SYGVNS. The CDR3 loop is CASSPLGTETYEQYF. CDR3 in DNA: TGTGCCAGCAGTCCCCTCGGGACAGAAACCTACGAGCAGTACTTC.

The rearrangement links TRBV5-4 to TRBJ1-1; 7 positions agree with TRBD1. CDR1 SGHNT and CDR2 YYREEE come from the germline V gene (reference sequence). The CDR3 loop spans 14 amino acids. Trimming removed 5 bases from V and 8 bases from J; junction bases left unmatched: 12. CDR3 protein: CASSPPTGTPEAFF. As DNA, the CDR3 is TGTGCCAGCAGTCCGCCGACAGGGACTCCCGAAGCTTTCTTT.

The chain joins TRBV5-1 to TRBJ1-1; D is possibly TRBD1 (6 bases). In germline, CDR1 is SGHRS, CDR2 YFSETQ. V was trimmed by 4 bases and J by 2 bases, leaving 12 bases between them. The CDR3 spans 14 residues. Here the CDR3 reads CASSMGHRNTEAFF. The CDR3 DNA follows: TGCGCCAGCAGCATGGGACATCGAAACACTGAAGCTTTCTTT.

The chain is built from TRBV13 and TRBJ2-7; 7 nucleotides match TRBD2. From germline, CDR1 is PRHDT and CDR2 FYEKMQ (reference sequence). The CDR3 is made up of 14 amino acids. The J segment lost 2 bases and the V segment lost 5 bases, leaving 6 bases of the junction unmatched. CDR3 in DNA: TGTGCCAGCAGCACTTCTAGCGGTCCCTACGAGCAGTACTTC. As protein: CASSTSSGPYEQYF. The entire variable domain, with the rest obtained from reference TRBV13 and TRBJ2-7, is as follows: AAGVIQSPRHLIKEKRETATLKCYPIPRHDTVYWYQQGPGQDPQFLISFYEKMQSDKGSIPDRFSAQQFSDYHSELNMSSLELGDSALYFCASSTSSGPYEQYFGPGTRLTVT.

This rearrangement joins TRBV9 to TRBJ1-2; D is perhaps TRBD1 (5 bases). The CDR3 contains 14 residues. The germline V and J ends were trimmed by 0 bases and 2 bases, with 8 bases remaining between them. The germline CDR1 and CDR2 sequences are SGDLS and YYNGEE. This CDR3 is CASSVGRANYGYTF. The CDR3 DNA sequence: TGTGCCAGCAGCGTAGGCAGGGCGAACTATGGCTACACCTTC.

The V gene is TRBV6-1, the J gene TRBJ2-3; TRBD2 is a possible D gene (5 bases). Germline V gene lookup returns CDR1 MNHNS and CDR2 SASEGT. The CDR3 has 13 amino acids. Trimming pared 8 bases from V and 4 bases from J, leaving 13 bases between. The CDR3 loop reads CASSGSVSDTQYF. Written as DNA, the CDR3 is TGTGCCAGCTCGGGAAGTGTATCAGATACGCAGTATTTT.

The genes are TRBV11-2 and TRBJ2-4, with D unclear. From germline, CDR1 is SGHAT and CDR2 FQNNGV. The CDR3 has 13 residues. Trimming took off 7 bases at V and 6 bases at J, with 13 bases between the two ends. The CDR3 DNA follows: TGTGCCAGCATGAACATCCGTGGAAACATTCAGTACTTC. Translated: CASMNIRGNIQYF.

The chain links TRBV4-2 to TRBJ2-3; D is possibly TRBD2 (6 bases). Germline loops: CDR1 LGHNA, CDR2 YNFKEQ. This CDR3 is built from 15 residues. V dropped 2 bases and J dropped 4 bases, with 13 bases sitting between them. CDR3 DNA sequence: TGTGCCAGCAGCCAAACTAGCAGGGACGCAGATACGCAGTATTTT. This sequence encodes CASSQTSRDADTQYF.

This CDR3 reads CASSLDSRPGGRETQYF. CDR3 bases: TGTGCCAGCAGCTTAGATAGCCGACCGGGGGGGAGAGAGACCCAGTACTTC. The chain uses TRBV7-6 and TRBJ2-5, with 8 bases identical to TRBD2. V shed 1 base, J shed 4 bases, and the junction held 11 bases outside the gene matches. This CDR3 spans 17 amino acids. CDR1 and CDR2 (germline): SGHVS, FNYEAQ.

J is TRBJ2-1 and V is TRBV5-4, with 14 positions matching TRBD2. This CDR3 comprises 17 residues. Germline trimming cut 4 bases from V and 0 bases from J; bases unmatched to any gene: 3. The germline CDR1 and CDR2 sequences are SGHNT and YYREEE (reference sequence). CDR3 in amino acids: CASSPGTSGSSYNEQFF. The CDR3 DNA is TGTGCCAGCAGCCCCGGGACTAGCGGGAGCTCCTACAATGAGCAGTTCTTC.

This sequence joins TRBV29-1 and TRBJ2-5, with D tentatively TRBD2 (5 bases). V gave up 0 bases and J gave up 5 bases, with 13 bases separating them. CDR1 is SQVTM and CDR2 is ANQGSEA in the germline V gene. CDR3 size: 14 residues. In nucleotides, the CDR3 is TGCAGCGTTGAAGATCGCGGGTTGTCTGAGACCCAGTACTTC. Amino acids: CSVEDRGLSETQYF.

The chain couples TRBV29-1 to TRBJ2-2, with D perhaps TRBD1 (5 bases). Germline V gene sequence: CDR1 SQVTM, CDR2 ANQGSEA. V shed 3 bases and J shed 0 bases, with 8 bases lying between them. There are 14 residues in the CDR3. CDR3 DNA sequence: TGCAGCGTTGATCCAGGGACGAACACCGGGGAGCTGTTTTTT. This encodes CSVDPGTNTGELFF.

V usage is TRBV14 and J usage is TRBJ1-1; D gene ambiguous. Germline values: CDR1 SGHDN, CDR2 FVKESK. This CDR3 is 14 amino acids long. V lost 3 bases and J 0 bases, leaving 8 bases between the germline ends. The CDR3 loop is CASSHLDLNTEAFF. The CDR3 DNA reads as TGTGCCAGCAGCCACCTAGATTTGAACACTGAAGCTTTCTTT.

The gene calls are TRBV5-1 and TRBJ2-3; 11 positions match TRBD2. The V gene's germline CDR1 is SGHRS and CDR2 YFSETQ. The length of the CDR3 is 16 residues. With V trimmed by 4 bases and J by 2 bases, 6 bases remained unmatched. The CDR3 sequence: CASSDIAGGITDTQYF. CDR3 nucleotides: TGCGCCAGCAGCGATATAGCGGGGGGGATCACAGATACGCAGTATTTT.

The rearrangement uses TRBV27 and TRBJ1-1, with D perhaps matching TRBD1 (5 bases). The length of the CDR3 is 13 residues. Trimming removed 3 bases at V and 2 bases at J, with 7 bases between. CDR1 MNHEY and CDR2 SMNVEV come from the germline V gene (reference sequence). The DNA of the CDR3 is TGTGCCAGCAGTTTCGACAGTAACACTGAAGCTTTCTTT. Translating gives CASSFDSNTEAFF.

In this sample, this clone turned up once. The V gene is TRBV28, the J gene TRBJ1-6, with D maybe TRBD1 (5 bases). Germline V gene data show CDR1 as MDHEN and CDR2 as SYDVKM. Trimming stripped 5 bases from V and 7 bases from J, with 15 bases between. The CDR3 has 15 amino acids. As DNA, the CDR3 is TGTGCCAGCAGTCACACCAGGGAATCGAATTCACCCCTCCACTTT. It is translated as CASSHTRESNSPLHF.

The genes are TRBV10-3 and TRBJ1-5; 8 nucleotides align to TRBD1. The J segment lost 2 bases and the V segment lost 0 bases, leaving 6 bases of the junction unmatched. Germline CDR1 ENHRY, CDR2 SYGVKD. This CDR3 has 17 residues. CDR3 in DNA: TGTGCCATCAGTGAGTCTCACCCGGGACAGGGCAATCAGCCCCAGCATTTT. This gives the protein CAISESHPGQGNQPQHF.

This clone was picked up one time. The chain joins TRBV7-6 to TRBJ1-2; 7 bases line up with TRBD1. V lost 3 bases and J lost 1; bases outside the gene matches: 11. Germline V lookup: CDR1 SGHVS, CDR2 FNYEAQ. The CDR3 spans 17 residues. CDR3 residues: CASSLTGLASSNYGYTF. The CDR3 DNA is TGTGCCAGCAGCTTGACAGGGCTGGCGTCTAGTAACTATGGCTACACCTTC. Drawing the rest from reference TRBV7-6 and TRBJ1-2, the complete variable domain is GAGVSQSPRYKVTKRGQDVALRCDPISGHVSLYWYRQALGQGPEFLTYFNYEAQQDKSGLPNDRFSAERPEGSISTLTIQRTEQRDSAMYRCASSLTGLASSNYGYTFGSGTRLTVV.

The chain recombines TRBV5-6 with TRBJ2-7; D is perhaps TRBD2 (5 bases). Germline V CDR1 and CDR2: SGHDT, YYEEEE. The CDR3 runs 12 residues. The ends were cut back, 6 bases at V and 7 bases at J, with 14 bases in the middle. As DNA, the CDR3 is TGTGCCAGCAACCCAGGACCGGGGGAGCAGTACTTC. Translation gives CASNPGPGEQYF.

This clone was found once. The gene calls are TRBV19 and TRBJ2-3, with 10 bases that match TRBD1. CDR3 length: 14 residues. Per germline, CDR1 LNHDA and CDR2 SQIVND (reference sequence). V shed 4 bases, J shed 5 bases, and the junction held 3 bases outside the gene matches. The CDR3 DNA follows: TGTGCCAGTAGTAGGACAGGGGGAGTAGATACGCAGTATTTT. Protein: CASSRTGGVDTQYF. Full variable domain (rest looked up from reference TRBV19 and TRBJ2-3): DGGITQSPKYLFRKEGQNVTLSCEQNLNHDAMYWYRQDPGQGLRLIYYSQIVNDFQKGDIAEGYSVSREKKESFPLTVTSAQKNPTAFYLCASSRTGGVDTQYFGPGTRLTVL.

The CDR3 loop reads CASGLAGAQRVFWFF. CDR3 coding DNA: TGTGCCAGCGGTCTAGCGGGAGCCCAGCGGGTCTTTTGGTTCTTC. The genes are TRBV27 and TRBJ2-1; 10 bases align to TRBD2. The junction had 19 bases not matched to a gene; V was cut back by 8 bases and J by 15 bases. Germline V gene sequence: CDR1 MNHEY, CDR2 SMNVEV (reference sequence). CDR3 length equals 15 residues.

V is TRBV30 and J is TRBJ2-7, with D possibly TRBD2 on 6 matching bases. There are 12 residues in the CDR3. Per the germline V gene, CDR1 is GTSNPN and CDR2 is SVGIG (reference sequence). V lost 8 bases, J lost 2 bases, and 13 bases lay in between. The CDR3 coding sequence is TGTGCCGGAACCGGGACTCCCTACGAGCAGTACTTC. Residues: CAGTGTPYEQYF.

V and J are TRBV6-6 and TRBJ1-1; TRBD1 matches 9 bases. Germline V CDR1 and CDR2: MNHNY, SVGAGI (reference sequence). The V segment lost 3 bases and the J segment 6 bases; nucleotides outside the gene matches: 11. The CDR3 runs to 16 residues. The CDR3: CASSYPSRTGEAEAFF. The CDR3 bases are TGTGCCAGCAGTTATCCTTCTCGGACAGGGGAAGCTGAAGCTTTCTTT.

V usage is TRBV29-1 and J usage is TRBJ2-7; possible D gene TRBD2, 6 bases. V lost 3 bases and J lost 3, with 9 bases in between. The CDR3 loop spans 12 amino acids. In germline, CDR1 is SQVTM, CDR2 ANQGSEA. CDR3 sequence: CSVEDYYYEQYF. For the CDR3, the DNA is TGCAGCGTTGAGGACTACTACTACGAGCAGTACTTC.

The V and J genes are TRBV6-6 and TRBJ1-1; a weak D match, TRBD1 (5 bases). The V gene's germline CDR1 is MNHNY and CDR2 SVGAGI (reference sequence). This CDR3 contains 12 residues. V shed 6 bases and J shed 5 bases, with 10 bases lying between them. The CDR3 loop is CASSREGTEAFF. CDR3 DNA sequence: TGTGCCAGCAGCAGGGAAGGTACTGAAGCTTTCTTT.